This T cell receptor (beta chain) was documented in a study of CD8+CD57+ T cells in acquired aplastic anemia. Flow cytometry had shown expanded CD8+CD57+ cells in the patients chosen for sequencing. Profiling of TCR beta VDJ combinations and CDR3 sequences used genomic DNA as template. TCRdb ran MiXCR on the reads and lists one entry per CDR3 protein. This table has some 200,000 distinct CDR3 sequences, less than 60% appearing once. The sequenced material came from sorted CD4+, CD8+, or CD8+CD57+ T cells (not recorded which) from PBMCs. The sequence was collected from a human donor with aplastic anemia.

The CDR3 DNA reads as TGTGCCAGCAGCTTAGGCCCAGGGGATACGCAGTATTTT. Its translation is CASSLGPGDTQYF. The genes are TRBV7-2 and TRBJ2-3, with TRBD1 as a possible D gene (5 bases). The V and J ends lost 1 base and 6 bases respectively, with 8 bases between them. From germline, CDR1 is SGHTA and CDR2 FQGNSA. The CDR3 consists of 13 residues.